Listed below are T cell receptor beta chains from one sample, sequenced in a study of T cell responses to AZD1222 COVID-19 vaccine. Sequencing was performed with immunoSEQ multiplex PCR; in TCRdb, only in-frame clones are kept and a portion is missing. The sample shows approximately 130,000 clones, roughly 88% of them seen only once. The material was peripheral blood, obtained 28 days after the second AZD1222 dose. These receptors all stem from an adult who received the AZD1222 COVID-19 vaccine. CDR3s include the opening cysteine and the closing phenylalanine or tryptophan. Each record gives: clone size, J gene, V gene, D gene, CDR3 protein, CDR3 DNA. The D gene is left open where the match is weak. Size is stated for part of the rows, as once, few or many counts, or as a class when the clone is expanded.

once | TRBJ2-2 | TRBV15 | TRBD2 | CATSSGISSGSIPGELFF | TGTGCCACCAGCTCAGGGATCTCTAGCGGGAGTATCCCCGGGGAGCTGTTTTTT
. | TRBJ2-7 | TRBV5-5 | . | CASRAGQIYEQYF | TGTGCCAGCAGAGCCGGACAGATCTACGAGCAGTACTTC
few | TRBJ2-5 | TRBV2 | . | CASSDQGPPQYF | TGTGCCAGCAGTGACCAGGGGCCGCCCCAGTACTTC
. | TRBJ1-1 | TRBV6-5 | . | CASSYGGENTEAFF | TGTGCCAGCAGTTACGGGGGAGAGAACACTGAAGCTTTCTTT
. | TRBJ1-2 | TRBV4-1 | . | CASSQGVKEYTF | TGCGCCAGCAGCCAAGGCGTGAAGGAATACACCTTC
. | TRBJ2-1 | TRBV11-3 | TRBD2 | CASSLDFAPSGGGVEQFF | TGTGCCAGCAGCTTAGACTTTGCGCCTAGCGGGGGGGGTGTTGAGCAGTTCTTC
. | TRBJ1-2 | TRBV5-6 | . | CASSLDSYGYTF | TGTGCCAGCAGCTTGGACAGCTATGGCTACACCTTC
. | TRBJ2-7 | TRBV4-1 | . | CASSQVHREYEQYF | TGCGCCAGCAGCCAAGTGCACAGGGAGTACGAGCAGTACTTC
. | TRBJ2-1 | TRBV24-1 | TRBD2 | CATSDWGGRGNEQFF | TGTGCCACCAGTGATTGGGGCGGGAGGGGGAATGAGCAGTTCTTC
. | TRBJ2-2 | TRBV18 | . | CASSPPYDRSTGELFF | TGTGCCAGCTCACCACCATATGACAGGAGCACCGGGGAGCTGTTTTTT
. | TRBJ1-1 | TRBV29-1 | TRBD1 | CSVSATGGKNTEAFF | TGCAGCGTCTCCGCGACAGGGGGTAAGAACACTGAAGCTTTCTTT
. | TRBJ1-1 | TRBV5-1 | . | CASSTSRDGKKAFF | TGCGCCAGCAGCACTTCCCGGGACGGGAAGAAAGCTTTCTTT
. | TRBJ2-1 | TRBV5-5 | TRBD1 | CASSLFKTGGLGSYNEQFF | TGTGCCAGCAGCTTGTTTAAGACAGGGGGATTGGGTTCCTACAATGAGCAGTTCTTC
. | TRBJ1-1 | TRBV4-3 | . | CASSQDHTGRTEAFF | TGCGCCAGCAGCCAAGATCACACAGGTCGGACTGAAGCTTTCTTT
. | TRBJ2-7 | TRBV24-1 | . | CATSRSGTGGEQYF | TGTGCCACCTCTCGTTCGGGGACTGGGGGCGAGCAGTACTTC
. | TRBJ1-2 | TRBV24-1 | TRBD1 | CATRRGRCYGYTF | TGTGCCACCAGAAGGGGGCGCTGCTATGGCTACACCTTC
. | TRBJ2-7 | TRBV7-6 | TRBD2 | CASSLSGGSYEQYF | TGTGCCAGCAGCCTAAGCGGGGGCTCCTACGAGCAGTACTTC
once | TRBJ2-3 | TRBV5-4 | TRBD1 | CASSLGGTGGTDTQYF | TGTGCCAGCAGCTTGGGCGGGACAGGGGGCACAGATACGCAGTATTTT
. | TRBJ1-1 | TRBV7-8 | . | CASSLVLTGYAFF | TGTGCCAGCAGCTTAGTATTAACTGGGTACGCTTTCTTT
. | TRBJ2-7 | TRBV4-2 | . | CASSAGVGAGEQYF | TGTGCCAGCAGCGCAGGAGTGGGCGCTGGGGAGCAGTACTTC
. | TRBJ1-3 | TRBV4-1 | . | CASSLNRGNTIYF | TGCGCCAGCAGCCTTAATAGGGGAAACACCATATATTTT
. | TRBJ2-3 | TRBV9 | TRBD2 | CASTLAGEDTQYF | TGTGCCAGCACCTTAGCGGGGGAGGATACGCAGTATTTT
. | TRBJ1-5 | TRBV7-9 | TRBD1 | CASSRQGNQPQHF | TGTGCCAGCAGCCGACAGGGGAATCAGCCCCAGCATTTT
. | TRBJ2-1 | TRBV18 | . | CASSPQAASYNEQFF | TGTGCCAGCTCACCACAGGCGGCCTCCTACAATGAGCAGTTCTTC
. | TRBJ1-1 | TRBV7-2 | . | CASSLAILGEAFF | TGTGCCAGCAGCTTAGCGATTCTGGGGGAAGCTTTCTTT
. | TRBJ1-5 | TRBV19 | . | CASSMRGDSNQPQHF | TGTGCCAGTAGTATGAGGGGGGATAGCAATCAGCCCCAGCATTTT
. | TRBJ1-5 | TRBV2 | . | CASSMEGQSNQPQHF | TGTGCCAGCAGCATGGAGGGACAAAGCAATCAGCCCCAGCATTTT
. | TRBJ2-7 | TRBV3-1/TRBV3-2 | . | CASSQERDYEQYF | TGTGCCAGCAGCCAAGAACGGGACTACGAGCAGTACTTC
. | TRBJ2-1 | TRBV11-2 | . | CASGPLARSYNEQFF | TGTGCCAGCGGCCCTCTAGCGAGATCCTACAATGAGCAGTTCTTC
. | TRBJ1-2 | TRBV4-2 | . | CASSQDGRSNYGYTF | TGTGCCAGCAGCCAAGATGGACGAAGTAACTATGGCTACACCTTC
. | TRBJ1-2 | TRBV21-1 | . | CASSNTGIYGYTF | TGTGCCAGCAGCAATACCGGGATCTATGGCTACACCTTC
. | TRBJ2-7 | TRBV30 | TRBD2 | CAWSSGGAYEQYF | TGTGCCTGGAGTAGCGGGGGGGCTTACGAGCAGTACTTC
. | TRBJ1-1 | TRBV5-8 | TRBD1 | CASSLWGQGNTEAFF | TGTGCCAGCAGCTTATGGGGACAGGGGAACACTGAAGCTTTCTTT
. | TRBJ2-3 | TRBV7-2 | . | CASSLGQHTDTQYF | TGTGCCAGCAGCTTAGGCCAGCACACGGATACGCAGTATTTT
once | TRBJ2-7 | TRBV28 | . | CATNPRQPYEQYF | TGTGCCACCAACCCCCGGCAACCCTACGAGCAGTACTTC
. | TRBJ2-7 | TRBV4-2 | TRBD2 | CASSQARTRESEQYF | TGTGCCAGCAGCCAAGCTCGGACTAGAGAAAGCGAGCAGTACTTC
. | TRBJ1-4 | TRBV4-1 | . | CASSQGGRSIDRGLFF | TGCGCCAGCAGCCAAGGGGGACGGTCGATCGATAGGGGACTGTTTTTT
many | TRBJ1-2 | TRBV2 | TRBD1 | CASSEIPGQGVGGYTF | TGTGCCAGCAGTGAAATTCCGGGACAGGGGGTAGGAGGCTACACCTTC
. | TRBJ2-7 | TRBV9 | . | CASSVRGGISYEQYF | TGTGCCAGCAGCGTCCGAGGGGGGATCTCCTACGAGCAGTACTTC
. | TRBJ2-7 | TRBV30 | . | CAWAGQSYEQYF | TGTGCCTGGGCGGGACAGTCCTACGAGCAGTACTTC
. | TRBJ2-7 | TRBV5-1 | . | CASSLGVVAASYEQYF | TGCGCCAGCAGCCTCGGGGTTGTAGCGGCCTCCTACGAGCAGTACTTC
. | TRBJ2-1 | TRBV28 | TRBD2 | CASSSPLAGVNNEQFF | TGTGCCAGCAGTTCCCCCCTAGCGGGAGTTAACAATGAGCAGTTCTTC
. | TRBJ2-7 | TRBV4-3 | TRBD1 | CASSQEGQGRYEQYF | TGCGCCAGCAGCCAAGAGGGACAGGGGAGGTACGAGCAGTACTTC
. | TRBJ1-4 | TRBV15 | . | CATSRGANEKLFF | TGTGCCACCAGCAGGGGGGCGAATGAAAAACTGTTTTTT
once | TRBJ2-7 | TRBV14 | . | CASSAIRDGEQYF | TGTGCCAGCAGCGCAATTAGGGATGGCGAGCAGTACTTC
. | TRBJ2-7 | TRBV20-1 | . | CSARTGSEQYF | TGCAGTGCTCGAACAGGGTCCGAGCAGTACTTC
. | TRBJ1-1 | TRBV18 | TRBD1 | CASSTGGLNTEAFF | TGTGCCAGCTCAACAGGGGGCCTGAACACTGAAGCTTTCTTT
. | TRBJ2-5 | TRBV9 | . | CASSPRLIDSQETQYF | TGTGCCAGCAGCCCCCGTCTTATCGATTCACAAGAGACCCAGTACTTC
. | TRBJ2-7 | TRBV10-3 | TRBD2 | CAISDAGASYEQYF | TGTGCCATCTCCGATGCGGGAGCCAGCTACGAGCAGTACTTC